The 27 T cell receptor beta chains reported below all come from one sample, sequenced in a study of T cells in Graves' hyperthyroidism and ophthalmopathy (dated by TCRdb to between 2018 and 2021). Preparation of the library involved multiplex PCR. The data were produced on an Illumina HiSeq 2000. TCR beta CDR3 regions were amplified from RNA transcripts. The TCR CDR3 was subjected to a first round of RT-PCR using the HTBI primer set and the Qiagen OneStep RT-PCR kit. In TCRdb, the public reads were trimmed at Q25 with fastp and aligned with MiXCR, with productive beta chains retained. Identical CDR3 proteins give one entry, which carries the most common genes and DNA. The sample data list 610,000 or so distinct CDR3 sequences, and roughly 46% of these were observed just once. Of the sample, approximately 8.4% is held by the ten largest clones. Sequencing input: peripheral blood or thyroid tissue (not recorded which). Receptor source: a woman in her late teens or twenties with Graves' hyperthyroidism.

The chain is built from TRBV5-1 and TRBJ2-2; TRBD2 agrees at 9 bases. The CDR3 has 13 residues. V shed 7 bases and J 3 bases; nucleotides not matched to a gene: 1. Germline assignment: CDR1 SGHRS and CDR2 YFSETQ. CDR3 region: CASAGGDTGELFF. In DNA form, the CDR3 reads TGCGCCAGCGCGGGGGGGGACACCGGGGAGCTGTTTTTT.

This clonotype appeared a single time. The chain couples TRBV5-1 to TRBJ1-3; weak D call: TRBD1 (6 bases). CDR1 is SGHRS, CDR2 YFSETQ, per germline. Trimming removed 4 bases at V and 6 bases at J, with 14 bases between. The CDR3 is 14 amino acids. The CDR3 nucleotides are TGCGCCAGCAGCCTCGGGGACAATTCAAACACCATATATTTT. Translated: CASSLGDNSNTIYF.

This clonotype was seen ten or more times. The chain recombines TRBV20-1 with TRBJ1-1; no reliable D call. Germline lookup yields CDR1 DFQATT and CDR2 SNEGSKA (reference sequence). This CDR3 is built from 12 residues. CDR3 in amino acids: CNATAGNTEAFF. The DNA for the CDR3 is TGCAATGCGACCGCAGGGAACACTGAAGCTTTCTTT.

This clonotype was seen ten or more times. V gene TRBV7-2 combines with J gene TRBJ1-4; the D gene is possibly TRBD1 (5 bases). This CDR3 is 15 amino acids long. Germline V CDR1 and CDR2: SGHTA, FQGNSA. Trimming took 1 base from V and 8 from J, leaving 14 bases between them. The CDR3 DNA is TGTGCCAGCAGCTTAGATCCGGGGGTGGGCGAAAAACTGTTTTTT. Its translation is CASSLDPGVGEKLFF.

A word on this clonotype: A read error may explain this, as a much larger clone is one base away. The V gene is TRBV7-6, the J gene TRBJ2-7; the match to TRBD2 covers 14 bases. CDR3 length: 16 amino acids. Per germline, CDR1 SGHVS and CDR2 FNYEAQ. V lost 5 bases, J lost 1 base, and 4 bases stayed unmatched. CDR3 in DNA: TGTGCCAGCAGCAGGGGGACTAGCGGGAGATCCTACGAGCAGTACTTC. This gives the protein CASSRGTSGRSYEQYF.

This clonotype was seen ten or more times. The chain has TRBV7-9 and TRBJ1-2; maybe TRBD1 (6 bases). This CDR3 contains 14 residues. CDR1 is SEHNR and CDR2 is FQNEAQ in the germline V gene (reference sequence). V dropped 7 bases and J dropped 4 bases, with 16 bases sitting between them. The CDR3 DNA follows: TGTGCCAGCAACGTACTCGGGGACACCTATGGCTACACCTTC. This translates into CASNVLGDTYGYTF. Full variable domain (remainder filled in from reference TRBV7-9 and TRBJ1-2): DTGVSQNPRHKITKRGQNVTFRCDPISEHNRLYWYRQTLGQGPEFLTYFQNEAQLEKSRLLSDRFSAERPKGSFSTLEIQRTEQGDSAMYLCASNVLGDTYGYTFGSGTRLTVV.

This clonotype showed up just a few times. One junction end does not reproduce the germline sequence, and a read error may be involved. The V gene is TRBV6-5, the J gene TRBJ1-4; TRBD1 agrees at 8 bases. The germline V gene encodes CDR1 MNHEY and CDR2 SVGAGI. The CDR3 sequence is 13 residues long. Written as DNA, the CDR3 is TGTGCCAGCAGCGGACAGGGAGGCGAAAAACTGTCTTTT. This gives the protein CASSGQGGEKLSF.

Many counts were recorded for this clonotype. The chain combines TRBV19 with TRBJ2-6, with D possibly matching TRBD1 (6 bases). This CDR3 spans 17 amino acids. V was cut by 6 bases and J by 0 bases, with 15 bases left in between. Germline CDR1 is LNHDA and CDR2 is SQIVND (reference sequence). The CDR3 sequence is CASSPTGPNSGANVLTF. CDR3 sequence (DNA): TGTGCCAGTAGCCCCACAGGGCCTAACTCTGGGGCCAACGTCCTGACTTTC.

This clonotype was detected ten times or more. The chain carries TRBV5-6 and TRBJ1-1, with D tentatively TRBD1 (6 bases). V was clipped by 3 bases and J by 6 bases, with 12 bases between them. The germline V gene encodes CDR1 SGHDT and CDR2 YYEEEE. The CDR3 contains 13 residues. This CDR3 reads CASSYGGGPEAFF. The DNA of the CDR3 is TGTGCCAGCAGCTACGGGGGGGGCCCTGAAGCTTTCTTT.

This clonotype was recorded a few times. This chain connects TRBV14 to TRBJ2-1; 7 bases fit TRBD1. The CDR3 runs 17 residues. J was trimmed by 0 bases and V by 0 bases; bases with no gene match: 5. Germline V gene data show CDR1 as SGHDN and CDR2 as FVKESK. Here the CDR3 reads CASSQDQGGASYNEQFF. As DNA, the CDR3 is TGTGCCAGCAGCCAAGATCAAGGGGGCGCCTCCTACAATGAGCAGTTCTTC.

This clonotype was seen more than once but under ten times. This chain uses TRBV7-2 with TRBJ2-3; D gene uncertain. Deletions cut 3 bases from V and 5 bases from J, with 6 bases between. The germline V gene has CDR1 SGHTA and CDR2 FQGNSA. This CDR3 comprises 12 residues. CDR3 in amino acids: CASSFYGDTQYF. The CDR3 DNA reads TGTGCCAGCAGCTTTTATGGAGATACGCAGTATTTT.

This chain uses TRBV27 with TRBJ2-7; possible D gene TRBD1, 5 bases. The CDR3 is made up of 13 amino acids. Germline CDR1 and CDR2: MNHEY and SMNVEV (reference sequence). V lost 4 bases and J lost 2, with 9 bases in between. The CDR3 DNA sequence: TGTGCCAGCAGTTACCAGGGAACCTACGAGCAGTACTTC. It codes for CASSYQGTYEQYF.

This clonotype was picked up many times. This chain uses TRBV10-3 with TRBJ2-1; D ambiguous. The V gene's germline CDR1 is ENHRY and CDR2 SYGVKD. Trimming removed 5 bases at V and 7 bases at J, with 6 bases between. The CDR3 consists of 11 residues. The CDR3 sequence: CAISLGNEQFF. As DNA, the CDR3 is TGTGCCATCAGTCTGGGGAATGAGCAGTTCTTC.

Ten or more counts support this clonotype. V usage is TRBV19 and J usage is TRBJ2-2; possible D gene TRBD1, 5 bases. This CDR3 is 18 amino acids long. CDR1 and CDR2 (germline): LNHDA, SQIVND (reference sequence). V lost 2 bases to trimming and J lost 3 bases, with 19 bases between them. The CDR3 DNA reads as TGTGCCAGTAGTATATCAGGGTTCGGAGTTTGGGACACCGGGGAGCTGTTTTTT. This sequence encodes CASSISGFGVWDTGELFF.

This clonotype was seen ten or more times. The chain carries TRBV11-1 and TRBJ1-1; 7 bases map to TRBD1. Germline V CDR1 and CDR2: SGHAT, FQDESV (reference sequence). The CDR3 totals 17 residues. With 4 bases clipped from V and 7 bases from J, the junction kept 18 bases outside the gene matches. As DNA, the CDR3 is TGTGCCAGCAGCTCGTCCGGTAGAGAGGGGGCGACCGTTGAAGCTTTCTTT. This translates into CASSSSGREGATVEAFF.

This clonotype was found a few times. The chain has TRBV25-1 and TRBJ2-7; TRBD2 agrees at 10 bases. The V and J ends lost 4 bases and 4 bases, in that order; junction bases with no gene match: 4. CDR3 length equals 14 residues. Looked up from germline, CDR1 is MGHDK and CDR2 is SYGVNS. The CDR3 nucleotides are TGTGCCAGCAGTGTCCTAGCGGGAGAGTACGAGCAGTACTTC. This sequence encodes CASSVLAGEYEQYF.

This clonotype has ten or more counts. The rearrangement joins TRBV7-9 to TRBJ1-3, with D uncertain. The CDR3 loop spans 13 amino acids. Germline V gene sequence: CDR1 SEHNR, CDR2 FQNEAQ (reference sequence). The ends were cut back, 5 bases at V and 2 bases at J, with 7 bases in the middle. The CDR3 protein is CASSLVTGNTIYF. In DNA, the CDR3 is TGTGCCAGCAGCCTGGTAACTGGAAACACCATATATTTT. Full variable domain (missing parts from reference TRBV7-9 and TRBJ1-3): DTGVSQNPRHKITKRGQNVTFRCDPISEHNRLYWYRQTLGQGPEFLTYFQNEAQLEKSRLLSDRFSAERPKGSFSTLEIQRTEQGDSAMYLCASSLVTGNTIYFGEGSWLTVV.

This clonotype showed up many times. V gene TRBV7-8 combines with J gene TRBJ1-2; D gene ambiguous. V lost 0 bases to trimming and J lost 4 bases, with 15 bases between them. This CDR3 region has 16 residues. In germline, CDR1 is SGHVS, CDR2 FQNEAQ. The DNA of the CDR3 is TGTGCCAGCAGCTTAGCTCGGTCAGCCTTTTCCTATGGCTACACCTTC. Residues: CASSLARSAFSYGYTF.

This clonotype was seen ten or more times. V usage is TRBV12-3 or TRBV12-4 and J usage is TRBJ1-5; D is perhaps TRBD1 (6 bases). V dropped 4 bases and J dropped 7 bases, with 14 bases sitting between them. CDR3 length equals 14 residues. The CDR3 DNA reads TGTGCCAGCAGTTCGGGCAGGGGTGGACAGCCCCAGCATTTT. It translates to CASSSGRGGQPQHF.

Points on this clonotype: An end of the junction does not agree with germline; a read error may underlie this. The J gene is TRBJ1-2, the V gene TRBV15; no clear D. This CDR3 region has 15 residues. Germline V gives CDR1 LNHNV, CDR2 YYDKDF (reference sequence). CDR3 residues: CATSRVLPGNYGYAF. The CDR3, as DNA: TGTGCCACCAGCAGAGTCCTGCCGGGGAACTATGGCTACGCCTTC.

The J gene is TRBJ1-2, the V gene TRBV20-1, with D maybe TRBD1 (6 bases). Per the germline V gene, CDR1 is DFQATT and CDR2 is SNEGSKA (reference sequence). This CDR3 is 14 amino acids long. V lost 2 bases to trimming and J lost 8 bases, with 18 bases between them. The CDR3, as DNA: TGCAGTGCTAGAAGGACCCGGGACATATCAGGCTACACCTTC. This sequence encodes CSARRTRDISGYTF.

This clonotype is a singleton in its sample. The CDR3 bases are TGTGCCAGCAGCCCCCTGGAGCAGTACTTC. Amino acid sequence: CASSPLEQYF. The V call is TRBV7-8, the J call TRBJ2-7; no definite D call. Germline V gene data show CDR1 as SGHVS and CDR2 as FQNEAQ. Between the trimmed V and J ends, which lost 5 bases and 7 bases, there was a span of 6 bases. The CDR3 length is 10 residues.

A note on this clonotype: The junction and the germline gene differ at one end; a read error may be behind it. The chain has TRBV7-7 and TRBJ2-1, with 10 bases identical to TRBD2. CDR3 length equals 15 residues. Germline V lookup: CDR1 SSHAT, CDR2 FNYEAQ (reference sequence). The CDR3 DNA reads TGTGCCGGCAGCCTCGGACTAGCGGCCTACAATGAGCAGTTCTTC. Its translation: CAGSLGLAAYNEQFF.

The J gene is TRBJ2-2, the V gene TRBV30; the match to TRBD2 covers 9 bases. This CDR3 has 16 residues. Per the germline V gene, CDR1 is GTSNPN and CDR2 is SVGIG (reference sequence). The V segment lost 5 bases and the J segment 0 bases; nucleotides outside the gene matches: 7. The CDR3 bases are TGTGCCTGGGACGGGGCGGGAGGGGCGAACACCGGGGAGCTGTTTTTT. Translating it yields CAWDGAGGANTGELFF.

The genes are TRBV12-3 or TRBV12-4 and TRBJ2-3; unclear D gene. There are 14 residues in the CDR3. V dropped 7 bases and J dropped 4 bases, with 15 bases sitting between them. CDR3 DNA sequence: TGTGCCAGCACCTATAGGGAAGGAGCAGATACGCAGTATTTT. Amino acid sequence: CASTYREGADTQYF.

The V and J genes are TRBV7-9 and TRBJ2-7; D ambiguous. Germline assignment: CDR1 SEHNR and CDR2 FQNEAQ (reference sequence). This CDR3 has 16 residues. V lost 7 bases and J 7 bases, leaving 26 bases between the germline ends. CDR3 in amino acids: CASILQWADSYNEQYF. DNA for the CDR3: TGTGCCAGCATATTACAGTGGGCGGATTCCTACAATGAGCAGTACTTC.

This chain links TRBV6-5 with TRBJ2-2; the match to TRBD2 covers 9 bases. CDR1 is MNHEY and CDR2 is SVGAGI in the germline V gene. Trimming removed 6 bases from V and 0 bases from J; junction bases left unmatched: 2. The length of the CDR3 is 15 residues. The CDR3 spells CASRGTSPNTGELFF. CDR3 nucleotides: TGTGCCAGCAGGGGGACTAGCCCGAACACCGGGGAGCTGTTTTTT.